The T cell receptor (beta chain) under discussion was sequenced for a study of T cells expressing NK-cell markers (dated by TCRdb to between 2020 and 2021). About the study as a whole: In sorted CD3+CD56+NKG2C+, CD3+CD56+NKG2C- and CD3+CD56-NKG2C+ T-cell subsets from eight donors, TCR beta-chain repertoires were profiled. Of the eight sequenced donors, seven were found to be HCMV-seropositive and one was found to be HCMV-seronegative. The eight sequenced donors were randomly selected healthy volunteers, three men and five women. Sequencing of the libraries produced 2 x 150 bp reads on Illumina HiSeq 2000/2500, MiSeq or NextSeq. Paper-wide results and their limitations: Whether the expanded NKG2C-expressing T cell clones were specific for HCMV antigens was left unclear. Those dominant clonotypes were again the most abundant among CD3+CD56-NKG2C+ cells in a handful of donors, at about 28.3-65%. In six donors, the dominant CD3+CD56+NKG2C+ clonotypes ranked among the top 10 CD8+ clonotypes, making up about 1.0-7.5% of CD8+ T cells.

HCMV serostatus was determined by detecting HCMV-specific IgG in serum with a commercial ELISA kit. Ficoll density gradient centrifugation was used to isolate peripheral blood mononuclear cells from blood. The sequencer was an Illumina HiSeq 2000. TCR beta cDNA libraries were made by 5'RACE template switching that added a universal primer site and unique molecular identifiers. cDNA synthesis was primed from the TCR beta constant segment and was followed by two successive PCR amplification steps. The paper's processing steps were these. MIGEC was used to demultiplex reads and group the reads by UMI, and MiTCR was used to assemble and quantify clonotypes. Only TCR cDNA sequences supported by at least two reads were kept to exclude erroneous sequences. The tcR package was used for downstream repertoire analysis, with clonotypes matched between fractions based on CDR3 nucleotide sequence plus V segment. VDJmatch was used to annotate antigen specificity against VDJdb, with one amino acid substitution in CDR3 allowed. The reads were reprocessed in TCRdb, with one entry per CDR3 protein sequence and no accompanying DNA. The authors' filters were not applied to this entry. The sample table on file contains 300,000 to 500,000 distinct CDR3 sequences. The leading ten clones occupy approximately 12% of the sample.

A word on this clonotype: Its antigen is still unknown.

Reading the germline V gene gives CDR1 MGHRA and CDR2 YSYEKL. Including the terminal cysteine and phenylalanine, the CDR3 comprises 17 residues. No coding sequence is recorded. The chain links TRBV4-1 with TRBJ2-3; no DNA is available, so the TRBD2 call from TCRdb remains unchecked. The TCR comes from a woman between 50 and 59 years old in good health. Donor details come from another sample of the same person, matched by shared clones. The sequenced sample consisted of blood T cells: a sorted CD56 or NKG2C T cell subset, CD4+ or CD8+ T cells, or bulk PBMC T cells (not recorded which). This receptor has the CDR3 CASSKKVGPSSTDTQYF.